The present entry profiles one T cell receptor (beta chain) with its context. The V end was cut by 3 bases, the J end by 11 bases, with 22 bases between. Germline V gene data show CDR1 as LNHDA and CDR2 as SQIVND (reference sequence). There are 15 residues in the CDR3. This sample is drawn from a study of blood T cell repertoires in COVID-19. The wider study: COVID-19 samples from acute and convalescent phases originated in the United States, Italy and Spain.

Individuals drawn from under 30 US areas were roughly 18 to 89 years old. Only in-frame clones appear in the TCRdb table, and some are missing; sequencing was by immunoSEQ multiplex PCR. The table records 200,000 to 250,000 clones, 70% to 90% of them present only once. The rearrangement links TRBV19 to TRBJ1-1; tentative D call: TRBD1 (5 bases). This sequence was found in a woman aged 50 to 60 with acute COVID-19. Material for sequencing was PBMCs or T cells enriched from blood (not recorded which). CDR3 amino acids: CASSILTVGGVEAFF. CDR3 nucleotides: TGTGCCAGTAGTATTCTGACGGTAGGAGGGGTAGAGGCTTTCTTT.